This TCR beta chain was identified during a study of T cell clones after liver transplantation. Study in general: Pre-transplant mixed lymphocyte reactions yielded third-party-reactive TCRbeta sequences as comparators for graft-donor-reactive sequences. At least one year of complete immunosuppression withdrawal without enzymes over twice normal defined tolerance.

The study's findings and limits: A significant post-transplant drop in circulating graft-donor-reactive CD4 TCRbeta sequences occurred in most of the 8 subjects.

TCRdb keeps only in-frame clones here, not all; method: immunoSEQ multiplex PCR. Here the sample spans roughly 100,000 clones, 82% being singletons. With respect to this clone: Its antigen is not known.

Germline V gene lookup returns CDR1 MNHNS and CDR2 SASEGT. CDR3 size: 15 residues. The germline V and J ends were trimmed by 3 bases and 5 bases, with 14 bases remaining between them. The TCR comes from a human donor who received a liver transplant. Sequenced material: CD4+ T cells from blood, taken before liver transplant. The chain joins TRBV6-1 to TRBJ2-1, with D perhaps matching TRBD2 (6 bases). The CDR3 coding sequence is TGTGCCAGCAGTGACGGAGGGGCTGGGAACAATGAGCAGTTCTTC. Protein: CASSDGGAGNNEQFF.